Listed here are 30 T cell receptor beta chains from one sample, sequenced in a study of T cell responses to AZD1222 COVID-19 vaccine. The repertoire was sequenced with immunoSEQ multiplex PCR; TCRdb's copy has only in-frame clones and lacks some. The data show about 130,000 clones, 90% to 95% seen once. The material was peripheral blood, obtained on day 0 of AZD1222 vaccination. The receptors originated from an adult in good health.

The CDR3 coding sequence is TGTGCCACCAGCAAAGGGGGCCAGGGGGATACGCAGTATTTT. Translation gives CATSKGGQGDTQYF. The chain is built from TRBV15 and TRBJ2-3; 7 nucleotides line up with TRBD1. The CDR3 runs to 14 residues. Per germline, CDR1 LNHNV and CDR2 YYDKDF (reference sequence). The V and J ends lost 4 bases and 6 bases, in that order; junction bases with no gene match: 7.

The chain has TRBV9 and TRBJ2-7; TRBD2 aligns across 11 bases. The J segment lost 4 bases and the V segment lost 4 bases, leaving 19 bases of the junction unmatched. Germline V gene lookup returns CDR1 SGDLS and CDR2 YYNGEE. CDR3 length: 19 residues. The CDR3 here is CASSPTGAILAGVPYEQYF. The CDR3 bases are TGTGCCAGCAGCCCCACGGGAGCGATACTAGCGGGAGTTCCGTACGAGCAGTACTTC.

J is TRBJ2-1 and V is TRBV15, with 12 bases lining up with TRBD2. J was trimmed by 4 bases and V by 0 bases; bases with no gene match: 4. Per germline, CDR1 LNHNV and CDR2 YYDKDF (reference sequence). This CDR3 has 17 residues. In DNA form, the CDR3 reads TGTGCCACCAGCAGAGATCTAGGACTAGCGGGGTACAATGAGCAGTTCTTC. It is translated as CATSRDLGLAGYNEQFF.

The CDR3 region is CASSVTGLAGADTQYF. The CDR3 DNA reads as TGTGCCAGTAGTGTCACGGGACTAGCGGGAGCAGATACGCAGTATTTT. The J gene is TRBJ2-3, the V gene TRBV19, with TRBD2 identical over 14 bases. Germline trimming cut 5 bases from V and 4 bases from J; bases unmatched to any gene: 5. In germline, CDR1 is LNHDA, CDR2 SQIVND (reference sequence). CDR3 length: 16 amino acids.

The rearrangement links TRBV15 to TRBJ2-6; D is possibly TRBD2 (5 bases). The CDR3 contains 16 residues. The V gene lost 0 bases and the J gene lost 2 bases, with 8 bases spanning the gap. Germline-derived CDR1 and CDR2 are LNHNV and YYDKDF (reference sequence). Written as DNA, the CDR3 is TGTGCCACCAGCAGAGATCGGGGAACTGGGGCCAACGTCCTGACTTTC. This sequence encodes CATSRDRGTGANVLTF.

The chain employs TRBV2 and TRBJ1-1; 7 nucleotides agree with TRBD1. The germline V gene encodes CDR1 SNHLY and CDR2 FYNNEI. J gave up 3 bases and V 1 base, and 11 bases lay outside the gene matches. The CDR3 sequence is 17 residues long. The CDR3 DNA follows: TGTGCCAGCAGTGAAGGACAGGGCAGTCGCTTCGACACTGAAGCTTTCTTT. Protein product: CASSEGQGSRFDTEAFF. Using reference TRBV2 and TRBJ1-1 for the parts outside the CDR3, the full variable domain is EPEVTQTPSHQVTQMGQEVILRCVPISNHLYFYWYRQILGQKVEFLVSFYNNEISEKSEIFDDQFSVERPDGSNFTLKIRSTKLEDSAMYFCASSEGQGSRFDTEAFFGQGTRLTVV.

The chain uses TRBV6-2 or TRBV6-3 and TRBJ2-2, with TRBD2 identical over 8 bases. The CDR3 length is 13 residues. The J segment lost 12 bases and the V segment lost 0 bases, leaving 3 bases of the junction unmatched. Germline values: CDR1 MNHEY, CDR2 SVGEGT. This chain's CDR3 is CASSYSTSAKLFF. DNA for the CDR3: TGTGCCAGCAGTTACTCGACTAGCGCGAAGCTGTTTTTT.

The genes are TRBV20-1 and TRBJ2-7, with D uncertain. V lost 3 bases and J 0 bases, leaving 18 bases between the germline ends. The CDR3 has 16 amino acids. Germline assignment: CDR1 DFQATT and CDR2 SNEGSKA (reference sequence). Written as DNA, the CDR3 is TGCAGTGCTAGTCTTATTGGGCTAAGGGCCTCCTACGAGCAGTACTTC. This encodes CSASLIGLRASYEQYF.

The V and J genes are TRBV12-3 or TRBV12-4 and TRBJ2-3, with no clear D. The CDR3 covers 12 residues. V was cut by 5 bases and J by 6 bases, with 9 bases left in between. CDR3 bases: TGTGCCAGCAGTAGGACCAGGGATACGCAGTATTTT. Protein product: CASSRTRDTQYF.

This rearrangement joins TRBV7-2 to TRBJ1-2, with a tentative D call TRBD1 (5 bases). From germline, CDR1 is SGHTA and CDR2 FQGNSA. V lost 5 bases and J lost 0, with 16 bases in between. CDR3 length: 16 residues. This chain's CDR3 is CASSPSPGLANYGYTF. CDR3 DNA: TGTGCCAGCAGCCCCTCCCCAGGGTTAGCTAACTATGGCTACACCTTC.

The CDR3 sequence is CASSPGQGSYNEQFF. The DNA for the CDR3 is TGTGCCAGCTCACCAGGACAGGGATCCTACAATGAGCAGTTCTTC. This chain joins TRBV18 and TRBJ2-1, with 8 bases identical to TRBD1. V lost 2 bases and J lost 1; bases outside the gene matches: 1. Germline lookup yields CDR1 KGHSH and CDR2 LQKENI. The length of the CDR3 is 15 residues.

The chain uses TRBV7-8 and TRBJ2-2; a possible D gene is TRBD1 (6 bases). The CDR3 has 17 amino acids. CDR1 SGHVS and CDR2 FQNEAQ come from the germline V gene. V dropped 5 bases and J dropped 6 bases, with 22 bases sitting between them. The CDR3 here is CASSAGGGSGGAGELFF. CDR3 nucleotides: TGTGCCAGCAGCGCCGGTGGGGGCTCGGGTGGTGCCGGGGAGCTGTTTTTT. Using reference TRBV7-8 and TRBJ2-2 for the parts outside the CDR3, the full variable domain is GAGVSQSPRYKVAKRGQDVALRCDPISGHVSLFWYQQALGQGPEFLTYFQNEAQLDKSGLPSDRFFAERPEGSVSTLKIQRTQQEDSAVYLCASSAGGGSGGAGELFFGEGSRLTVL.

The chain has TRBV7-8 and TRBJ2-1; D possibly corresponds to TRBD2 (5 bases). This CDR3 comprises 15 residues. Per the germline V gene, CDR1 is SGHVS and CDR2 is FQNEAQ. Trimming cost V 5 bases and J 8 bases, with 19 bases left between them. The CDR3 is CASSPRDRPRYEQFF. The CDR3 DNA reads as TGTGCCAGCAGCCCTCGGGATCGTCCGCGCTATGAGCAGTTCTTC.

The chain combines TRBV10-1 with TRBJ2-1; 11 positions match TRBD2. V lost 3 bases and J lost 5; bases outside the gene matches: 3. The CDR3 has 15 amino acids. CDR1 WNHNN and CDR2 SYGVQD come from the germline V gene (reference sequence). DNA of the CDR3: TGCGCCAGCAGTGACGCGACTAGCGGGAACAATGAGCAGTTCTTC. Amino acids: CASSDATSGNNEQFF.

The chain recombines TRBV9 with TRBJ2-3, with D maybe TRBD2 (6 bases). Germline V lookup: CDR1 SGDLS, CDR2 YYNGEE. This CDR3 has 16 residues. V was cut by 3 bases and J by 2 bases, with 16 bases left in between. CDR3 loop: CASSASPREATDTQYF. The DNA for the CDR3 is TGTGCCAGCAGCGCGAGCCCCAGGGAGGCCACAGATACGCAGTATTTT.

V gene TRBV5-6 combines with J gene TRBJ1-1, with D unclear. Germline CDR1 and CDR2: SGHDT and YYEEEE. V was cut by 4 bases and J by 4 bases, with 8 bases left in between. CDR3 length: 12 residues. The CDR3 nucleotides are TGTGCCAGCAGCCCGGGTGGCACTGAAGCTTTCTTT. Encoded protein: CASSPGGTEAFF.

The genes are TRBV6-1 and TRBJ2-3; D not resolved. Germline CDR1 is MNHNS and CDR2 is SASEGT. This CDR3 spans 13 amino acids. V lost 1 base to trimming and J lost 0 bases, with 2 bases between them. This chain's CDR3 is CASSEVSTDTQYF. Here the CDR3 DNA reads TGTGCCAGCAGTGAAGTAAGCACAGATACGCAGTATTTT.

J is TRBJ1-1 and V is TRBV9; D is unresolved. V was shortened by 0 bases and J by 4 bases, with 7 bases between the two germline ends. The germline V gene encodes CDR1 SGDLS and CDR2 YYNGEE. The CDR3 consists of 13 residues. The CDR3 loop reads CASSVATGTEAFF. The CDR3 DNA follows: TGTGCCAGCAGCGTAGCTACGGGCACTGAAGCTTTCTTT.

V usage is TRBV24-1 and J usage is TRBJ1-4; no firm D call. The V end was cut by 9 bases, the J end by 3 bases, with 19 bases between. This CDR3 comprises 16 residues. CDR1 is KGHDR, CDR2 SFDVKD, per germline. The CDR3 loop is CATPGPARLSNEKLFF. CDR3 DNA sequence: TGTGCCACCCCCGGTCCTGCTAGGCTGTCTAATGAAAAACTGTTTTTT.

The chain couples TRBV19 to TRBJ1-3; D remains unclear. V shed 5 bases and J shed 5 bases, with 13 bases lying between them. Germline CDR1 reads LNHDA; CDR2 reads SQIVND (reference sequence). The CDR3 sequence is 14 residues long. The CDR3 spells CASSWETVRNTIYF. CDR3 in DNA: TGTGCCAGTAGTTGGGAGACCGTCCGAAACACCATATATTTT.

The CDR3 protein is CASSDPRSTGELFF. The CDR3 DNA sequence: TGTGCCAGCAGTGACCCCCGGAGCACCGGGGAGCTGTTTTTT. The V call is TRBV25-1, the J call TRBJ2-2; D gene unclear. V lost 3 bases and J lost 4, with 9 bases in between. Germline lookup yields CDR1 MGHDK and CDR2 SYGVNS. CDR3 length: 14 residues.

The V and J genes are TRBV6-5 and TRBJ1-1; D unresolved. This CDR3 has 15 amino acids. The ends were cut back, 0 bases at V and 2 bases at J, with 10 bases in the middle. The germline V gene encodes CDR1 MNHEY and CDR2 SVGAGI. The CDR3 DNA reads as TGTGCCAGCAGTTACTCGATACTGGTAAACACTGAAGCTTTCTTT. As protein: CASSYSILVNTEAFF.

This chain links TRBV5-4 with TRBJ2-3; 8 nucleotides match TRBD1. Trimming cost V 4 bases and J 2 bases; bases outside gene matches: 6. The CDR3 is made up of 15 amino acids. The germline CDR1 and CDR2 sequences are SGHNT and YYREEE (reference sequence). For the CDR3, the DNA is TGTGCCAGCAGCACTCGGACAGGGCCCACAGATACGCAGTATTTT. Its protein is CASSTRTGPTDTQYF. The whole variable domain, remainder taken from reference TRBV5-4 and TRBJ2-3, is ETGVTQSPTHLIKTRGQQVTLRCSSQSGHNTVSWYQQALGQGPQFIFQYYREEENGRGNFPPRFSGLQFPNYSSELNVNALELDDSALYLCASSTRTGPTDTQYFGPGTRLTVL.

The rearrangement links TRBV19 to TRBJ1-4; D call uncertain. This CDR3 is 15 amino acids long. Trimming cost V 1 base and J 2 bases, with 8 bases left between them. Germline values: CDR1 LNHDA, CDR2 SQIVND (reference sequence). In DNA, the CDR3 is TGTGCCAGTAGTATAGTCGGGGTCACTAATGAAAAACTGTTTTTT. Residues: CASSIVGVTNEKLFF.

This clone has only one observation. This chain links TRBV29-1 with TRBJ1-3; D call uncertain. The CDR3 runs to 12 residues. V lost 3 bases and J 4 bases, leaving 7 bases between the germline ends. In germline, CDR1 is SQVTM, CDR2 ANQGSEA. The chain's CDR3 is CSVEGRGNTIYF. CDR3 bases: TGCAGCGTTGAGGGTCGAGGAAACACCATATATTTT.

The chain recombines TRBV12-3 or TRBV12-4 with TRBJ1-2; perhaps TRBD1 as D (5 bases). The length of the CDR3 is 13 residues. V was cut by 2 bases and J by 4 bases, with 8 bases left in between. CDR3 coding DNA: TGTGCCAGCAGTTTACAGGGAAGCTATGGCTACACCTTC. This gives the protein CASSLQGSYGYTF.

Only a few counts were recorded for this clone. The V and J genes are TRBV5-8 and TRBJ2-3; 9 positions match TRBD2. The CDR3 length is 15 residues. With 6 bases clipped from V and 5 bases from J, the junction kept 10 bases outside the gene matches. The germline V gene encodes CDR1 SGHTS and CDR2 YDEGEE. The CDR3: CASTNPGLAEDTQYF. For the CDR3, the DNA is TGTGCCAGCACCAATCCGGGACTAGCAGAAGATACGCAGTATTTT.

The chain has TRBV5-5 and TRBJ2-1; D tentatively reads TRBD1 or TRBD2 (5 bases each). CDR1 SGHKS and CDR2 YYEKEE come from the germline V gene (reference sequence). The CDR3 spans 14 residues. Trimming took 4 bases from V and 5 from J, leaving 13 bases between them. The CDR3 is CASSPIRGHNEQFF. The CDR3 nucleotides are TGTGCCAGCAGCCCGATCCGGGGCCACAATGAGCAGTTCTTC.

V usage is TRBV27 and J usage is TRBJ2-7, with 7 bases fitting TRBD2. CDR1 and CDR2 from the germline V gene are MNHEY and SMNVEV (reference sequence). This CDR3 spans 13 amino acids. With 4 bases clipped from V and 2 bases from J, the junction kept 2 bases outside the gene matches. The CDR3 sequence is CASSSAGAYEQYF. The CDR3 region has the DNA TGTGCCAGCAGTTCGGCGGGGGCCTACGAGCAGTACTTC.

The rearrangement joins TRBV4-3 to TRBJ2-1, with TRBD2 as a possible D gene (5 bases). Germline V lookup: CDR1 LGHNA, CDR2 YSLEER. The CDR3 contains 16 residues. Trimming pared 0 bases from V and 0 bases from J, leaving 9 bases between. The CDR3 nucleotides read TGCGCCAGCAGCCAAGAATCGGCGGGCTCCTACAATGAGCAGTTCTTC. Translation gives CASSQESAGSYNEQFF.